These 14 T cell receptor beta chains share one sample of origin, sequenced in a study of T cell repertoires in cytomegalovirus infection. TCRdb called the reads again in MiXCR, with one record for every CDR3 protein. The sample has about 130,000 distinct CDR3 sequences, roughly a third seen once. Which antigens these TCRs recognize remains unknown. This specimen consisted of CD8+ T cells from cultured PBMCs, obtained from culture after CMV antigen stimulation. The receptors shown here come from a human donor in good health (CMV status not recorded). Some clones in this sample may be carry-over from other donors' samples.

The count of this clonotype is one. CDR3: CASSGLEVNTDTQYF. The CDR3 bases are TGTGCCAGCAGTGGACTAGAGGTTAACACAGATACGCAGTATTTT. The rearrangement links TRBV2 to TRBJ2-3; perhaps TRBD2 as D (6 bases). Germline CDR1 SNHLY, CDR2 FYNNEI. Trimming shortened V by 4 bases and J by 2 bases, and 13 bases separated the two germline ends. The CDR3 spans 15 residues. The variable domain in full, with the rest retrieved from reference TRBV2 and TRBJ2-3, is EPEVTQTPSHQVTQMGQEVILRCVPISNHLYFYWYRQILGQKVEFLVSFYNNEISEKSEIFDDQFSVERPDGSNFTLKIRSTKLEDSAMYFCASSGLEVNTDTQYFGPGTRLTVL.

This chain links TRBV12-3 or TRBV12-4 with TRBJ2-3; TRBD2 might be the D (6 bases). The CDR3 is made up of 13 amino acids. V was trimmed by 3 bases and J by 4 bases, leaving 8 bases between them. The CDR3 loop reads CASSLGGSDTQYF. The CDR3 nucleotides are TGTGCCAGCAGTTTGGGGGGATCAGATACGCAGTATTTT.

This clonotype showed up just a few times. This chain links TRBV7-8 with TRBJ1-5; D uncertain. The CDR3 runs to 16 residues. Trimming cost V 4 bases and J 0 bases, with 13 bases left between them. CDR1 and CDR2 from the germline V gene are SGHVS and FQNEAQ. CDR3 in amino acids: CASSSGVPGSNQPQHF. CDR3 nucleotide sequence: TGTGCCAGCAGCTCAGGTGTTCCGGGTAGCAATCAGCCCCAGCATTTT.

In nucleotides, the CDR3 is TGCGCCAGCAGCCAACCGACAGGGGCCATTACCTACACCTTC. Amino acids: CASSQPTGAITYTF. The chain combines TRBV4-1 with TRBJ1-2; 8 nucleotides match TRBD1. This CDR3 is 14 amino acids long. Trimming removed 2 bases from V and 10 bases from J; junction bases left unmatched: 9. The germline gives CDR1 MGHRA, CDR2 YSYEKL.

This clonotype came up a few times. V usage is TRBV7-6 and J usage is TRBJ2-3, with TRBD2 identical over 12 bases. Germline V gene sequence: CDR1 SGHVS, CDR2 FNYEAQ. The CDR3 contains 17 residues. The J segment lost 4 bases and the V segment lost 4 bases, leaving 9 bases of the junction unmatched. The CDR3 is CASSSPTSGGWADTQYF. CDR3 nucleotide sequence: TGTGCCAGCAGCTCCCCCACTAGCGGGGGGTGGGCAGATACGCAGTATTTT. Full variable domain (outside the CDR3, taken from reference TRBV7-6 and TRBJ2-3): GAGVSQSPRYKVTKRGQDVALRCDPISGHVSLYWYRQALGQGPEFLTYFNYEAQQDKSGLPNDRFSAERPEGSISTLTIQRTEQRDSAMYRCASSSPTSGGWADTQYFGPGTRLTVL.

This clonotype was seen only a few times. The chain joins TRBV7-9 to TRBJ2-5, with D maybe TRBD1 (6 bases). V was clipped by 11 bases and J by 3 bases, with 13 bases between them. This CDR3 contains 12 residues. CDR1 and CDR2 from the germline V gene are SEHNR and FQNEAQ (reference sequence). The CDR3 region is CAFDPGEETQYF. In DNA, the CDR3 is TGTGCCTTTGACCCAGGGGAAGAGACCCAGTACTTC.

The chain carries TRBV7-6 and TRBJ2-2; perhaps TRBD2 as D (5 bases). Trimming removed 5 bases at V and 2 bases at J, with 15 bases between. Germline-derived CDR1 and CDR2 are SGHVS and FNYEAQ. The CDR3 contains 16 residues. The CDR3 nucleotides are TGTGCCAGCAGCCCTCGAGATAGCGCTAACACCGGGGAGCTGTTTTTT. Residues: CASSPRDSANTGELFF.

With respect to this clonotype: Here the CDR3 omits its conserved ending phenylalanine or tryptophan, so a read error is the likely source. This chain uses TRBV20-1 with TRBJ2-7, with 9 nucleotides matching TRBD2. The CDR3 extends over 15 amino acids. Germline V CDR1 and CDR2: DFQATT, SNEGSKA (reference sequence). The CDR3 sequence is CGARDVRGGGYEQYC. Written as DNA, the CDR3 is TGCGGTGCTAGAGATGTGCGGGGGGGAGGATACGAGCAGTACTGC.

This clonotype was counted only a few times. This sequence joins TRBV6-1 and TRBJ1-5; possibly TRBD1 for D (6 bases). The CDR3 loop spans 14 amino acids. The ends were cut back, 3 bases at V and 7 bases at J, with 13 bases in the middle. The germline V gene has CDR1 MNHNS and CDR2 SASEGT. CDR3 sequence: CASSDRGRGQPQHF. As DNA, the CDR3 is TGTGCCAGCAGTGACAGGGGTAGGGGCCAGCCCCAGCATTTT.

The rearrangement joins TRBV6-5 to TRBJ1-1; no definite D call. CDR1 and CDR2 (germline): MNHEY, SVGAGI. This CDR3 has 12 residues. Trimming took off 8 bases at V and 4 bases at J, with 11 bases between the two ends. CDR3 nucleotide sequence: TGTGCCAGCTCCGAGTGGGGCACTGAAGCTTTCTTT. Residues: CASSEWGTEAFF.

There are many counts of this clonotype. V gene TRBV27 combines with J gene TRBJ1-6; no firm D call. The CDR3 has 14 residues. The V end lost 8 bases, the J end lost 7 bases, and 15 bases lay between the germline ends. CDR1 MNHEY and CDR2 SMNVEV come from the germline V gene (reference sequence). The chain's CDR3 is CASSLGSANSPLHF. DNA for the CDR3: TGTGCCAGCTCCCTGGGGTCCGCAAATTCACCCCTCCACTTT.

The chain uses TRBV20-1 and TRBJ2-1; D may be TRBD2 (6 bases). Trimming shortened V by 7 bases and J by 9 bases, and 19 bases separated the two germline ends. CDR3 length: 13 amino acids. CDR1 is DFQATT, CDR2 SNEGSKA, per germline (reference sequence). CDR3 DNA: TGCAGTGTCCCGACTGGGCCCGGGGGTGAGCAGTTCTTC. Translated, it gives CSVPTGPGGEQFF.

The chain combines TRBV27 with TRBJ1-1; no firm D call. CDR1 and CDR2 (germline): MNHEY, SMNVEV (reference sequence). The CDR3 length is 14 residues. The V gene lost 6 bases and the J gene lost 1 base, with 12 bases spanning the gap. DNA for the CDR3: TGTGCCAGCAGCAGCCGGGCAGAGAACACTGAAGCTTTCTTT. Translated: CASSSRAENTEAFF.

This chain connects TRBV27 to TRBJ2-5; possible D gene TRBD1, 5 bases. The V gene lost 5 bases and the J gene lost 1 base, with 11 bases spanning the gap. The germline CDR1 and CDR2 sequences are MNHEY and SMNVEV (reference sequence). CDR3 length: 14 amino acids. CDR3 DNA sequence: TGTGCCAGCAGTCGCCGACAGTTCCAAGAGACCCAGTACTTC. This codes for CASSRRQFQETQYF.